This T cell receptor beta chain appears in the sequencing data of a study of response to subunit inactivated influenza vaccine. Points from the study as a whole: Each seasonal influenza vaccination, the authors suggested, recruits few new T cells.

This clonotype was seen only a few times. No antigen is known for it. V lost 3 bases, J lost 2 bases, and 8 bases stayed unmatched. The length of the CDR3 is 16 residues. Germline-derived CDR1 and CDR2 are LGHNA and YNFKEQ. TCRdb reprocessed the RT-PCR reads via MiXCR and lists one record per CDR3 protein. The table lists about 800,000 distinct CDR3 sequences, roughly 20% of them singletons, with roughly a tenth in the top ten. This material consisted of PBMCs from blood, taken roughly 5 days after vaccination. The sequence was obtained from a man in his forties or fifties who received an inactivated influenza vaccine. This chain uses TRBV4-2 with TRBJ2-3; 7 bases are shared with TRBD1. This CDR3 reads CASSQAGGPVTDTQYF. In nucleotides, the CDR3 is TGTGCCAGCAGCCAGGCAGGGGGTCCGGTCACAGATACGCAGTATTTT.